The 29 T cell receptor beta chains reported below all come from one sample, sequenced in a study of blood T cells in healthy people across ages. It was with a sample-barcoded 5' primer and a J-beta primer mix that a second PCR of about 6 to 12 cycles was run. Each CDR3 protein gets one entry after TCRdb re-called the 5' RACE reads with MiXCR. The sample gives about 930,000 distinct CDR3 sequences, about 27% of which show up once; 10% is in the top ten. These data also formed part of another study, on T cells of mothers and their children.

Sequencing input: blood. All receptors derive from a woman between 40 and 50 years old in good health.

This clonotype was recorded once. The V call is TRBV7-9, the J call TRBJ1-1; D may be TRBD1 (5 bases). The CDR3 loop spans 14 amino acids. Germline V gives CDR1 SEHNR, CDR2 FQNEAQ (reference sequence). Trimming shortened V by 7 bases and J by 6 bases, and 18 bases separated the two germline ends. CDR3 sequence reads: CASTPGIKGAEAFF. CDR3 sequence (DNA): TGTGCCAGCACCCCAGGGATAAAAGGGGCTGAAGCTTTCTTT.

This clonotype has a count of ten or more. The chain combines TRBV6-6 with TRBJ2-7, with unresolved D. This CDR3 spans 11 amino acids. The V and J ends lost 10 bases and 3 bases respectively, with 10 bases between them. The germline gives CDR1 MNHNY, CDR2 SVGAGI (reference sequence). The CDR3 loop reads CAIRRNYEQYF. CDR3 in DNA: TGTGCCATCCGGCGGAACTACGAGCAGTACTTC.

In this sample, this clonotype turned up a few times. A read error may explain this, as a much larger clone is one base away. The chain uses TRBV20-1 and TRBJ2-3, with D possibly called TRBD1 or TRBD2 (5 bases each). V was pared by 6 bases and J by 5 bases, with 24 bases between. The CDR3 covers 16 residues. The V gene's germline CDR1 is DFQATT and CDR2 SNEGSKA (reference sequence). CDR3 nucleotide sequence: TGCAGTGCCGCCCTTGGGGGATCGGGCTCTGGAGATACGCAGTATTTT. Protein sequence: CSAALGGSGSGDTQYF.

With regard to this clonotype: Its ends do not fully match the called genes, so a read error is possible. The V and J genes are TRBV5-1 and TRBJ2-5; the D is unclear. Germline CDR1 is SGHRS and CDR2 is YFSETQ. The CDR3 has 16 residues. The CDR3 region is CVSSLGFGLGQETQYF. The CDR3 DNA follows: TGCGTCAGCAGCTTGGGATTTGGGCTGGGGCAAGAGACCCAGTACTTC.

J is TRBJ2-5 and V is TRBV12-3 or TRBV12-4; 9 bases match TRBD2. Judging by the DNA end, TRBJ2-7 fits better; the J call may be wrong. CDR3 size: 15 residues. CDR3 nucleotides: TGTGCCAGCAGACCGGGACTAGCTCGGGCCCACGAGCAGTACTTC. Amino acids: CASRPGLARAHEQYF.

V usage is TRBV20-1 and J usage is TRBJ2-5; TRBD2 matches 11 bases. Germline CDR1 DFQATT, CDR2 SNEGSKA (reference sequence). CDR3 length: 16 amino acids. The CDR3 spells CGGSLAGGPDQETQYF. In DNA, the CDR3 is TGCGGGGGGTCGCTAGCGGGGGGCCCTGACCAAGAGACCCAGTACTTC.

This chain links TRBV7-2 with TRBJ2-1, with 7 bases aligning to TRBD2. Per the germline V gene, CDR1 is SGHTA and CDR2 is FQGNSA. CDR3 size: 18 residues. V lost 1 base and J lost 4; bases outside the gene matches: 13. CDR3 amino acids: CASSLGLPGRIRYNEQFF. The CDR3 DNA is TGTGCCAGCAGCTTAGGGCTCCCCGGGAGGATCCGTTACAATGAGCAGTTCTTC.

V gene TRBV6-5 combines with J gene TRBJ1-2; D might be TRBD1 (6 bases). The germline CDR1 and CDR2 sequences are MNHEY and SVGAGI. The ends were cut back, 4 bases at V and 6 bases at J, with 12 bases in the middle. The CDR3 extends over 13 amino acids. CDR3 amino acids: CASSSRGLDGYTF. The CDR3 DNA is TGTGCCAGCAGTTCCAGGGGTTTGGATGGCTACACCTTC.

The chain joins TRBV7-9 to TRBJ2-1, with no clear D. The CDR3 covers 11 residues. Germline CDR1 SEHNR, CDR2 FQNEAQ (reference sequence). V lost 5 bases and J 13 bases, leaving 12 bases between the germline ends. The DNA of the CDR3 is TGTGCCAGCAGCCCCTCAAATACCCAGTTCTTC. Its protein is CASSPSNTQFF.

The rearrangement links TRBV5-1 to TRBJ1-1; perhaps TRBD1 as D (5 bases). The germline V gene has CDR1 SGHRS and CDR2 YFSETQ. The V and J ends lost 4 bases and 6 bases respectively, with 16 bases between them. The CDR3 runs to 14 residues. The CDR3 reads CASSRVGGRAEAFF. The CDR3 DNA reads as TGCGCCAGCAGCCGGGTCGGGGGTCGGGCTGAAGCTTTCTTT.

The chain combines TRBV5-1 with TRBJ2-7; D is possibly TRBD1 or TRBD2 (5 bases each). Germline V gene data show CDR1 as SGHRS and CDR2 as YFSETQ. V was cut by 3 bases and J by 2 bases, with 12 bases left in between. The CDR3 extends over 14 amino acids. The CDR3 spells CASSWSRGTYEQYF. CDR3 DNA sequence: TGCGCCAGCAGCTGGAGTCGGGGCACCTACGAGCAGTACTTC.

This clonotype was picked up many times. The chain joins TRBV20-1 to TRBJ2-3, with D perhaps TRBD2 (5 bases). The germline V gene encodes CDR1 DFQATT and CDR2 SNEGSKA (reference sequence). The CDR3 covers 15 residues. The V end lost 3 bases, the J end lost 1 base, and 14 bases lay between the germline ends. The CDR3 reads CSARSGNRRTDTQYF. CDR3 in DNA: TGCAGTGCTAGGTCGGGGAACCGACGCACAGATACGCAGTATTTT.

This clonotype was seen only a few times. CDR3 residues: CATRTKGEYTEAFF. CDR3 in DNA: TGTGCCACCAGAACCAAGGGCGAGTACACTGAAGCTTTCTTT. The chain combines TRBV19 with TRBJ1-1; D unresolved. V was clipped by 10 bases and J by 3 bases, with 18 bases between them. The CDR3 runs 14 residues. Germline-derived CDR1 and CDR2 are LNHDA and SQIVND (reference sequence).

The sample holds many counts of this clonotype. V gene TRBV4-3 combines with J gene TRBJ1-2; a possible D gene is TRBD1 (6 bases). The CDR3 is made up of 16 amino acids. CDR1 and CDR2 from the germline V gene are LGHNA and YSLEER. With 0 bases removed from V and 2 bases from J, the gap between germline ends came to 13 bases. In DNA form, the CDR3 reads TGCGCCAGCAGCCAAGATCTAGGGGGAGTGAACTATGGCTACACCTTC. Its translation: CASSQDLGGVNYGYTF.

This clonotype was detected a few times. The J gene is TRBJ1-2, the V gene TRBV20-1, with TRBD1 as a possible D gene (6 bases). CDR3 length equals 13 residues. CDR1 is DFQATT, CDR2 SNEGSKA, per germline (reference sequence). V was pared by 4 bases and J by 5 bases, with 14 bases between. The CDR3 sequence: CSATPRGQYGYTF. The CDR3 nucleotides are TGCAGTGCTACTCCTCGAGGACAGTATGGCTACACCTTC.

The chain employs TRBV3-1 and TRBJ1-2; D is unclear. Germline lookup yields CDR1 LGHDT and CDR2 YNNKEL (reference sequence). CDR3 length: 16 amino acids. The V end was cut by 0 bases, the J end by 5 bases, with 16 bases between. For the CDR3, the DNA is TGTGCCAGCAGCCAAGATGTCGAAAGGAACCAGTATGGCTACACCTTC. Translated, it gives CASSQDVERNQYGYTF.

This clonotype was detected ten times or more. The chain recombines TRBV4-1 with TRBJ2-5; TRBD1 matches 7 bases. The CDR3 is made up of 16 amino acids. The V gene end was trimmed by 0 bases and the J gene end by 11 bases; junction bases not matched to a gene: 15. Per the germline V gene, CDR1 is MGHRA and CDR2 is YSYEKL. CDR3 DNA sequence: TGCGCCAGCAGCCAAGAGCATCAGCAGGGGGATAGAAGGCAGTACTTC. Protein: CASSQEHQQGDRRQYF.

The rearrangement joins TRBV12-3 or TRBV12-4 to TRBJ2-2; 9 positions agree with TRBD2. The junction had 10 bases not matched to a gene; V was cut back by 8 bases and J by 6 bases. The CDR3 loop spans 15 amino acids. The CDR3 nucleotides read TGTGCCAGCGAACTACCAATAGCGGGAGCCGGGGAGCTGTTTTTT. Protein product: CASELPIAGAGELFF.

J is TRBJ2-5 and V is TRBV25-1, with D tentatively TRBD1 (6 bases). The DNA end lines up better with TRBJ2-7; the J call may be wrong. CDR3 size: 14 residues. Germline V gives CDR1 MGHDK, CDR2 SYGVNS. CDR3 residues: CASSAGTLPYEQYF. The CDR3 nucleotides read TGTGCCAGCAGTGCCGGGACATTACCTTACGAGCAGTACTTC.

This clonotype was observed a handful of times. The CDR3 sequence is CASSQDPGTYEQYF. Here the CDR3 DNA reads TGCGCCAGCAGCCAAGATCCCGGGACCTACGAGCAGTACTTC. This rearrangement joins TRBV4-3 to TRBJ2-7, with D possibly TRBD2 on 5 matching bases. Germline loops: CDR1 LGHNA, CDR2 YSLEER. This CDR3 comprises 14 residues. Trimming left V 0 bases short and J 2 bases short, with 8 bases between.

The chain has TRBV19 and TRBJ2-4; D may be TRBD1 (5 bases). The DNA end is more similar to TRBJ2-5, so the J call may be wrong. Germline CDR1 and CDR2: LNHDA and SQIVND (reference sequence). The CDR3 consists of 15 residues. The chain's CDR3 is CATRPLGEPQETQYF. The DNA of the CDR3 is TGTGCCACTCGGCCGTTAGGGGAACCCCAAGAGACCCAGTACTTC.

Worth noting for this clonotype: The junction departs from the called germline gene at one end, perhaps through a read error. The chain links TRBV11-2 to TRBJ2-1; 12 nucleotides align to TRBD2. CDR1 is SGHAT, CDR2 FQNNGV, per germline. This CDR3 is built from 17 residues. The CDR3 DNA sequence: TGTGCCGGCAGCTTAGCCCTAGCGGGGGGGAGGGGCAATGAGCAGTTCTTC. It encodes CAGSLALAGGRGNEQFF.

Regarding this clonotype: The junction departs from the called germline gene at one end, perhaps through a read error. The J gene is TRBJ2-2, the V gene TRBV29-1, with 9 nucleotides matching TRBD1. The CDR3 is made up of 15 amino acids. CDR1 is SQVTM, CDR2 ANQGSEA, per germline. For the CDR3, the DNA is TGCAGCGTTGAAGGGACAGGGGAGTACACCGGGGGGCTGTTTTTT. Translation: CSVEGTGEYTGGLFF.

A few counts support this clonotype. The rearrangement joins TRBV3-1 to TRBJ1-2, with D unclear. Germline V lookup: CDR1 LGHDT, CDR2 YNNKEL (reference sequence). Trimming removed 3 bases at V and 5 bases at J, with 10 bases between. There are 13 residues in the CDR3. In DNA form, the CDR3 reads TGTGCCAGCAGCCAGCAGGAAGTTTATGGCTACACCTTC. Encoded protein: CASSQQEVYGYTF.

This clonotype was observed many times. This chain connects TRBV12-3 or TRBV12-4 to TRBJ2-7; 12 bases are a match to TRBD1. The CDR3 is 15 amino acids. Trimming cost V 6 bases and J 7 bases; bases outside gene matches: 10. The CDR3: CASRQGTGGRGEQYF. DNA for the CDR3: TGTGCCAGCAGACAAGGGACAGGGGGCCGGGGTGAGCAGTACTTC.

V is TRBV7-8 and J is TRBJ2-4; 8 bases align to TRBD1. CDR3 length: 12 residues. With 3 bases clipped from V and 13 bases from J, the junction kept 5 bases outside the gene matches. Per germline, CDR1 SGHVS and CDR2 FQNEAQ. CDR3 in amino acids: CASSFGQGEQYF. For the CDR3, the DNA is TGTGCCAGCAGCTTCGGACAGGGAGAGCAGTACTTC. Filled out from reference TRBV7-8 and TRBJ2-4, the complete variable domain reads GAGVSQSPRYKVAKRGQDVALRCDPISGHVSLFWYQQALGQGPEFLTYFQNEAQLDKSGLPSDRFFAERPEGSVSTLKIQRTQQEDSAVYLCASSFGQGEQYFGAGTRLSVL.

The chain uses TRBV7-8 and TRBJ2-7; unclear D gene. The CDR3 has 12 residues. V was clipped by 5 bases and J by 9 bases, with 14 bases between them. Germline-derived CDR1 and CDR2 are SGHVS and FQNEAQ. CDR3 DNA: TGTGCCAGCAGCCTGGACGGCTATGGGCAGTACTTC. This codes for CASSLDGYGQYF. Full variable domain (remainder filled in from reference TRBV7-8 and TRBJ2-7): GAGVSQSPRYKVAKRGQDVALRCDPISGHVSLFWYQQALGQGPEFLTYFQNEAQLDKSGLPSDRFFAERPEGSVSTLKIQRTQQEDSAVYLCASSLDGYGQYFGPGTRLTVT.

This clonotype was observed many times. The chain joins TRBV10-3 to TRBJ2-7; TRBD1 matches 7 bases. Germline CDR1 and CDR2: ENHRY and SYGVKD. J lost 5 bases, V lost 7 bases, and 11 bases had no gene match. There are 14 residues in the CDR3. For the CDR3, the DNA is TGTGCCATCATTAACAAGAGACAGGGCGACGAGCAGTACTTC. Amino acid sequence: CAIINKRQGDEQYF.

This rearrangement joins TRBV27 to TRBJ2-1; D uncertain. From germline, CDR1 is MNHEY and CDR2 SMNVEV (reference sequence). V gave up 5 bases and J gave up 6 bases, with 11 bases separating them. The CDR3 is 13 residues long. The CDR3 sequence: CASSPRRLNEQFF. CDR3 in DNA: TGTGCCAGCAGTCCCCGCCGTCTCAATGAGCAGTTCTTC.